The 28 T cell receptor beta chains listed next were all sequenced from one sample in a study of Graves' ophthalmopathy and Graves' hyperthyroidism (dated by TCRdb to the late 2010s). Sequencing relied on an Illumina HiSeq 2000. For repertoire sequencing, the TCR beta CDR3 regions were amplified from RNA transcripts. A first-round RT-PCR used HTBI primers with the Qiagen OneStep RT-PCR kit, followed by a second-round multiplex PCR, size selection and purification. The public reads were quality trimmed at Q25 with fastp and then assembled into clones with MiXCR by TCRdb, keeping productive beta chains. Identical CDR3 protein sequences are pooled into one entry, listed with their most common genes and DNA. The sample yields roughly 300,000 distinct CDR3 sequences; 15% to 20% were counted once. The ten largest clones take up around an eighth of the sample. Sequencing was performed on peripheral blood. These receptors were collected from an adult man with Graves' ophthalmopathy.

There are many counts of this clonotype. The chain uses TRBV6-1 and TRBJ1-5; D is undetermined. This CDR3 has 13 amino acids. V was cut by 6 bases and J by 1 base, with 7 bases left in between. Germline CDR1 reads MNHNS; CDR2 reads SASEGT. The CDR3 bases are TGTGCCAGCAGCGACCGGAGCAATCAGCCCCAGCATTTT. Protein sequence: CASSDRSNQPQHF.

This clonotype was seen repeatedly, ten times or more. This sequence joins TRBV30 and TRBJ1-6; possibly TRBD1 for D (5 bases). V was pared by 0 bases and J by 3 bases, with 12 bases between. Germline-derived CDR1 and CDR2 are GTSNPN and SVGIG (reference sequence). The CDR3 loop spans 16 amino acids. The CDR3 is CAWSVGRQHYNSPLHF. The CDR3 region has the DNA TGTGCCTGGAGTGTTGGTCGACAGCACTATAATTCACCCCTCCACTTT.

The chain is built from TRBV19 and TRBJ1-5, with D perhaps TRBD1 (5 bases). From germline, CDR1 is LNHDA and CDR2 SQIVND (reference sequence). V lost 5 bases to trimming and J lost 4 bases, with 12 bases between them. CDR3 length: 14 residues. CDR3 loop: CASSFDSANQPQHF. DNA for the CDR3: TGTGCCAGTAGTTTCGACAGCGCAAATCAGCCCCAGCATTTT.

This clonotype was seen at least ten times. This sequence joins TRBV30 and TRBJ1-1; no firm D call. The germline gives CDR1 GTSNPN, CDR2 SVGIG (reference sequence). This CDR3 region has 13 residues. V was clipped by 3 bases and J by 12 bases, with 20 bases between them. CDR3 sequence: CAWSGAFLTATFF. The CDR3 DNA reads TGTGCCTGGAGCGGAGCTTTCCTAACGGCTACTTTCTTT.

This clonotype has ten or more counts. The rearrangement links TRBV11-2 to TRBJ2-7; maybe TRBD1 (6 bases). The CDR3 totals 12 residues. V dropped 5 bases and J dropped 4 bases, with 9 bases sitting between them. Germline CDR1 and CDR2: SGHAT and FQNNGV. The CDR3 DNA follows: TGTGCCAGCAGCGTCAGGGGTTACGAGCAGTACTTC. This encodes CASSVRGYEQYF.

This clonotype was found many times. V usage is TRBV7-2 and J usage is TRBJ2-5; tentative D call: TRBD2 (5 bases). CDR1 is SGHTA and CDR2 is FQGNSA in the germline V gene. Trimming took 5 bases from V and 3 from J, leaving 13 bases between them. This CDR3 spans 14 amino acids. The CDR3 reads CASSQRTEKETQYF. CDR3 DNA: TGTGCCAGCAGCCAGCGGACGGAGAAAGAGACCCAGTACTTC.

This sequence joins TRBV7-2 and TRBJ2-7; TRBD1 aligns across 7 bases. J lost 5 bases, V lost 5 bases, and 6 bases had no gene match. The CDR3 runs to 13 residues. Germline CDR1 reads SGHTA; CDR2 reads FQGNSA. Here the CDR3 reads CASSQTGYHEQYF. As DNA, the CDR3 is TGTGCCAGCAGCCAGACAGGGTACCACGAGCAGTACTTC.

This clonotype was seen more than once but under ten times. CDR3 bases: TGCGCCAGCAGCTTGGACTTTTCCTACGAGCAGTACTTC. It yields the protein CASSLDFSYEQYF. The gene calls are TRBV5-1 and TRBJ2-7; D is uncertain. CDR3 size: 13 residues. V lost 0 bases, J lost 1 base, and 5 bases lay in between. The V gene's germline CDR1 is SGHRS and CDR2 YFSETQ. The full variable domain, with the rest looked up from reference TRBV5-1 and TRBJ2-7, is KAGVTQTPRYLIKTRGQQVTLSCSPISGHRSVSWYQQTPGQGLQFLFEYFSETQRNKGNFPGRFSGRQFSNSRSEMNVSTLELGDSALYLCASSLDFSYEQYFGPGTRLTVT.

This rearrangement joins TRBV12-3 or TRBV12-4 to TRBJ1-2; 8 nucleotides agree with TRBD1. The CDR3 is made up of 15 amino acids. V was clipped by 5 bases and J by 4 bases; unmatched bases: 9. CDR3 protein: CASSPGQGRGYGYTF. The CDR3 nucleotides read TGTGCCAGCAGTCCAGGACAGGGTAGGGGCTATGGCTACACCTTC.

The V gene is TRBV12-3 or TRBV12-4, the J gene TRBJ2-7, with D unclear. V was pared by 3 bases and J by 3 bases, with 12 bases between. This CDR3 is 14 amino acids long. The CDR3 coding sequence is TGTGCCAGCAGTTTCGCTGTGGTCAGCTACGAGCAGTACTTC. Protein: CASSFAVVSYEQYF.

This clonotype was seen at least ten times. V gene TRBV20-1 combines with J gene TRBJ1-2; 7 nucleotides line up with TRBD1. There are 13 residues in the CDR3. CDR1 DFQATT and CDR2 SNEGSKA come from the germline V gene (reference sequence). The J segment lost 4 bases and the V segment lost 6 bases, leaving 8 bases of the junction unmatched. CDR3 protein: CSAQSGTAYGYTF. In nucleotides, the CDR3 is TGCAGTGCCCAATCCGGGACAGCCTATGGCTACACCTTC.

This sequence joins TRBV27 and TRBJ1-2, with 11 bases matching TRBD1. Germline CDR1 and CDR2: MNHEY and SMNVEV (reference sequence). Trimming at V came to 2 bases and at J to 0 bases, leaving 2 bases not matched to a gene. There are 16 residues in the CDR3. CDR3 residues: CASSLGTGGANYGYTF. In DNA form, the CDR3 reads TGTGCCAGCAGTTTAGGGACAGGGGGAGCTAACTATGGCTACACCTTC.

This clonotype was seen repeatedly, ten times or more. The J gene is TRBJ2-7, the V gene TRBV19, with 12 bases aligning to TRBD1. Germline trimming cut 4 bases from V and 3 bases from J; bases unmatched to any gene: 7. This CDR3 region has 16 residues. Looked up from germline, CDR1 is LNHDA and CDR2 is SQIVND (reference sequence). The CDR3 loop is CASSTPGQGALYEQYF. CDR3 DNA: TGTGCCAGTAGTACGCCGGGACAGGGGGCTCTCTACGAGCAGTACTTC.

This clonotype was seen at least ten times. The chain recombines TRBV4-1 with TRBJ1-2; D is perhaps TRBD1 (6 bases). V shed 6 bases and J shed 8 bases, with 16 bases lying between them. The CDR3 loop spans 13 amino acids. The germline V gene has CDR1 MGHRA and CDR2 YSYEKL. The CDR3 loop reads CASRKTGFEGYTF. The CDR3 region has the DNA TGCGCCAGCAGGAAGACAGGTTTTGAAGGCTACACCTTC.

V and J are TRBV12-3 or TRBV12-4 and TRBJ2-5; D is perhaps TRBD1 (5 bases). Trimming removed 7 bases from V and 5 bases from J, with 20 bases in between. The length of the CDR3 is 15 residues. Here the CDR3 reads CASTVGSGSRETQYF. CDR3 DNA: TGTGCCAGCACAGTAGGATCAGGGTCTCGGGAGACCCAGTACTTC.

This clonotype was found many times. This rearrangement joins TRBV15 to TRBJ2-7; 9 bases fit TRBD2. Trimming removed 4 bases from V and 4 bases from J; junction bases left unmatched: 8. This CDR3 contains 15 residues. Germline V gene sequence: CDR1 LNHNV, CDR2 YYDKDF (reference sequence). CDR3: CATSTRGSGSYEQYF. In nucleotides, the CDR3 is TGTGCCACCAGCACTCGGGGTAGCGGGAGTTACGAGCAGTACTTC.

This clonotype was seen many times. CDR3 sequence (DNA): TGTGCCTGGAGCGACCTGGGTAGAAACACTGAAGCTTTCTTT. As protein: CAWSDLGRNTEAFF. The chain has TRBV30 and TRBJ1-1; D is ambiguous. V was trimmed by 3 bases and J by 2 bases, leaving 13 bases between them. This CDR3 comprises 14 residues. In germline, CDR1 is GTSNPN, CDR2 SVGIG (reference sequence).

The table lists this clonotype with many counts. V gene TRBV27 combines with J gene TRBJ1-5; weak D call: TRBD1 (5 bases). Germline CDR1 reads MNHEY; CDR2 reads SMNVEV (reference sequence). The V and J ends lost 7 bases and 6 bases respectively, with 19 bases between them. CDR3 length: 15 amino acids. CDR3 coding DNA: TGTGCCAGCACCAGTTTAGGGCAGGGTGGTCAGCCCCAGCATTTT. Amino acids: CASTSLGQGGQPQHF.

This rearrangement joins TRBV20-1 to TRBJ1-5, with D perhaps TRBD1 (5 bases). The CDR3 contains 13 residues. V was clipped by 6 bases and J by 7 bases, with 16 bases between them. CDR1 DFQATT and CDR2 SNEGSKA come from the germline V gene (reference sequence). Here the CDR3 reads CSAVVGPGQPQHF. The CDR3 DNA reads as TGCAGTGCAGTCGTGGGGCCGGGCCAGCCCCAGCATTTT.

The table lists this clonotype with a few counts. The chain joins TRBV20-1 to TRBJ2-5; D is ambiguous. The V gene's germline CDR1 is DFQATT and CDR2 SNEGSKA (reference sequence). This CDR3 comprises 18 residues. V was shortened by 0 bases and J by 2 bases, with 22 bases between the two germline ends. CDR3 nucleotide sequence: TGCAGTGCTAGAGATTTGGAAACTAACGACCAGGATCAAGAGACCCAGTACTTC. Translating gives CSARDLETNDQDQETQYF.

This clonotype appeared many times. This chain connects TRBV4-1 to TRBJ1-2, with D maybe TRBD1 (6 bases). This CDR3 is 14 amino acids long. The germline V gene encodes CDR1 MGHRA and CDR2 YSYEKL. V lost 1 base to trimming and J lost 7 bases, with 13 bases between them. CDR3 nucleotides: TGCGCCAGCAGCCAAGTTCGGACAGCGACTGGCTACACCTTC. It is translated as CASSQVRTATGYTF.

This sequence joins TRBV29-1 and TRBJ2-7; 7 nucleotides align to TRBD1. Germline V gene lookup returns CDR1 SQVTM and CDR2 ANQGSEA. V gave up 6 bases and J gave up 2 bases; unmatched junction bases: 7. The CDR3 contains 13 residues. This chain's CDR3 is CSVLGQGAYEQYF. In nucleotides, the CDR3 is TGCAGCGTGCTGGGGCAGGGGGCCTACGAGCAGTACTTC.

This clonotype showed up many times. The genes are TRBV30 and TRBJ1-2; D unclear. The CDR3 spans 12 residues. V lost 0 bases to trimming and J lost 6 bases, with 8 bases between them. CDR1 and CDR2 from the germline V gene are GTSNPN and SVGIG (reference sequence). CDR3 region: CAWSVQEDGYTF. The CDR3 DNA is TGTGCCTGGAGTGTACAAGAGGATGGCTACACCTTC. Supplemented by reference TRBV30 and TRBJ1-2, the full variable domain reads SQTIHQWPATLVQPVGSPLSLECTVEGTSNPNLYWYRQAAGRGLQLLFYSVGIGQISSEVPQNLSASRPQDRQFILSSKKLLLSDSGFYLCAWSVQEDGYTFGSGTRLTVV.

This clonotype was counted many times. V and J are TRBV3-1 and TRBJ2-5, with 7 bases matching TRBD2. From germline, CDR1 is LGHDT and CDR2 YNNKEL (reference sequence). The CDR3 has 14 residues. Unmatched junction bases numbered 3, after V lost 1 base and J lost 4 bases. The CDR3 DNA follows: TGTGCCAGCAGCCAAGGGTCTAGCGGAGAGACCCAGTACTTC. This translates into CASSQGSSGETQYF.

This clonotype was counted at least ten times. CDR3 in amino acids: CASSGRDILLMGNTIYF. CDR3 DNA sequence: TGTGCCAGCAGCGGTCGGGACATACTCCTCATGGGAAACACCATATATTTT. The rearrangement links TRBV9 to TRBJ1-3, with D possibly being TRBD1 (6 bases). This CDR3 is built from 17 residues. Between the trimmed V and J ends, which lost 3 bases and 4 bases, there was a span of 20 bases. The germline V gene encodes CDR1 SGDLS and CDR2 YYNGEE.

Ten or more counts support this clonotype. The chain has TRBV7-9 and TRBJ2-2; the D is unclear. Germline lookup yields CDR1 SEHNR and CDR2 FQNEAQ (reference sequence). V lost 2 bases to trimming and J lost 4 bases, with 8 bases between them. The CDR3 is 14 amino acids. The CDR3 DNA sequence: TGTGCCAGCAGCTTAATGGGGATCACCGGGGAGCTGTTTTTT. Translating it yields CASSLMGITGELFF. Full variable domain (outside the CDR3, taken from reference TRBV7-9 and TRBJ2-2): DTGVSQNPRHKITKRGQNVTFRCDPISEHNRLYWYRQTLGQGPEFLTYFQNEAQLEKSRLLSDRFSAERPKGSFSTLEIQRTEQGDSAMYLCASSLMGITGELFFGEGSRLTVL.

The rearrangement joins TRBV6-1 to TRBJ1-1; TRBD1 might be the D (6 bases). Between the trimmed V and J ends, which lost 3 bases and 2 bases, there was a span of 13 bases. Germline assignment: CDR1 MNHNS and CDR2 SASEGT. The CDR3 extends over 15 amino acids. For the CDR3, the DNA is TGTGCCAGCAGTGAGGCCTCGACAGGCAACACTGAAGCTTTCTTT. Protein product: CASSEASTGNTEAFF.

This clonotype was seen at least ten times. The CDR3 DNA sequence: TGTGCCAGCAGGGATACAGGGGATCTCACTGAAGCTTTCTTT. Translating it yields CASRDTGDLTEAFF. The chain combines TRBV7-9 with TRBJ1-1, with 7 positions matching TRBD1. Germline loops: CDR1 SEHNR, CDR2 FQNEAQ (reference sequence). The CDR3 loop spans 14 amino acids. V lost 6 bases to trimming and J lost 4 bases; unmatched junction nucleotides: 8.